A single sample gave rise to the 32 T cell receptor beta chains below, sequenced in a study of cytomegalovirus exposure and HLA in healthy donors. PCR was performed using 60 Vbeta and 13 Jbeta primers. Data came from immunoSEQ multiplex PCR; TCRdb stores just in-frame clones and leaves some out. The table includes 100,000 to 150,000 clones, about 81% detected once. The sequencing sample was made of PBMCs. These receptors were taken from a woman aged 25-40 years in good health and CMV-seronegative.

This rearrangement joins TRBV5-1 to TRBJ2-7; 14 nucleotides agree with TRBD2. The V segment lost 4 bases and the J segment 5 bases; nucleotides outside the gene matches: 5. Germline-derived CDR1 and CDR2 are SGHRS and YFSETQ. The CDR3 runs 15 residues. The CDR3 protein is CASSTGLAGVHEQYF. The CDR3 nucleotides read TGCGCCAGCAGCACGGGACTAGCGGGAGTGCACGAGCAGTACTTC.

In this sample, this clone turned up once. The chain carries TRBV19 and TRBJ1-1; unclear D gene. The V gene's germline CDR1 is LNHDA and CDR2 SQIVND (reference sequence). The CDR3 contains 13 residues. V was clipped by 7 bases and J by 0 bases, with 9 bases between them. CDR3 DNA: TGTGCCAGTAAGTGGCAGATGAACACTGAAGCTTTCTTT. The encoded protein is CASKWQMNTEAFF.

The chain combines TRBV9 with TRBJ1-1; no firm D call. V lost 0 bases and J 3 bases, leaving 12 bases between the germline ends. Germline V gives CDR1 SGDLS, CDR2 YYNGEE. The CDR3 contains 15 residues. CDR3 amino acids: CASSVVGREDTEAFF. In nucleotides, the CDR3 is TGTGCCAGCAGCGTAGTTGGTAGGGAGGACACTGAAGCTTTCTTT.

The chain combines TRBV11-3 with TRBJ2-5, with TRBD2 identical over 7 bases. The V gene's germline CDR1 is SGHNT and CDR2 YENEEA. The CDR3 consists of 14 residues. Trimming took 3 bases from V and 3 from J; bases not matched to a gene: 4. CDR3 in DNA: TGTGCCAGCAGCTTGGGGCTAGCGGAAGAGACCCAGTACTTC. Its protein is CASSLGLAEETQYF.

This clone appeared once. The genes are TRBV6-1 and TRBJ1-2; D is undetermined. The CDR3 length is 11 residues. CDR1 is MNHNS and CDR2 is SASEGT in the germline V gene. V was shortened by 8 bases and J by 1 base, with 5 bases between the two germline ends. CDR3 sequence: CASRINYGYTF. The CDR3 DNA follows: TGTGCCAGCCGTATTAACTATGGCTACACCTTC.

The V and J genes are TRBV6-1 and TRBJ1-4, with TRBD1 identical over 8 bases. Per the germline V gene, CDR1 is MNHNS and CDR2 is SASEGT. J lost 7 bases, V lost 4 bases, and 8 bases had no gene match. CDR3 length: 15 amino acids. The CDR3 loop is CASSASSGGREKLFF. CDR3 in DNA: TGTGCCAGCAGTGCCAGCTCAGGGGGCCGTGAAAAACTGTTTTTT.

V and J are TRBV5-1 and TRBJ2-7, with D perhaps matching TRBD1 (5 bases). Deletions cut 0 bases from V and 5 bases from J, with 9 bases between. The CDR3 has 13 amino acids. In germline, CDR1 is SGHRS, CDR2 YFSETQ. Written as DNA, the CDR3 is TGCGCCAGCAGCTTGGACCAGGGCCACGAGCAGTACTTC. It yields the protein CASSLDQGHEQYF.

The CDR3 protein is CASSQERKASGFRQETQYF. DNA for the CDR3: TGCGCCAGCAGCCAAGAGCGTAAGGCTAGCGGGTTTCGGCAAGAGACCCAGTACTTC. This chain links TRBV4-1 with TRBJ2-5; TRBD2 matches 8 bases. Germline V gene data show CDR1 as MGHRA and CDR2 as YSYEKL. Trimming took 0 bases from V and 2 from J; bases not matched to a gene: 14. The CDR3 has 19 amino acids.

The V gene is TRBV27, the J gene TRBJ1-1; no clear D. The CDR3 sequence is 13 residues long. Trimming took off 3 bases at V and 1 base at J, with 6 bases between the two ends. Germline CDR1 and CDR2: MNHEY and SMNVEV (reference sequence). The CDR3 protein is CASSFSGNTEAFF. For the CDR3, the DNA is TGTGCCAGCAGTTTCTCGGGGAACACTGAAGCTTTCTTT.

The CDR3: CASSPLGTGVHEQYF. CDR3 nucleotides: TGCGCCAGCAGCCCGCTCGGGACAGGGGTTCACGAGCAGTACTTC. The chain carries TRBV5-1 and TRBJ2-7, with TRBD1 matching over 10 bases. The junction had 9 bases not matched to a gene; V was cut back by 4 bases and J by 5 bases. Germline loops: CDR1 SGHRS, CDR2 YFSETQ. The CDR3 runs to 15 residues.

The chain couples TRBV18 to TRBJ1-6, with D perhaps matching TRBD1 (5 bases). Germline CDR1 is KGHSH and CDR2 is LQKENI. The CDR3 has 16 residues. Trimming pared 4 bases from V and 9 bases from J, leaving 19 bases between. The chain's CDR3 is CASSRAGHSLSSPLHF. CDR3 DNA: TGTGCCAGCTCACGGGCAGGACATTCATTGAGTTCACCCCTCCACTTT.

The CDR3: CASSLSTATNYGYTF. In DNA form, the CDR3 reads TGTGCCAGCTCCCTGTCGACAGCAACTAACTATGGCTACACCTTC. The gene calls are TRBV18 and TRBJ1-2, with D possibly being TRBD1 (5 bases). Germline lookup yields CDR1 KGHSH and CDR2 LQKENI. This CDR3 region has 15 residues. Trimming shortened V by 6 bases and J by 0 bases, and 14 bases separated the two germline ends.

J is TRBJ2-3 and V is TRBV11-3; no clear D gene. The germline V and J ends were trimmed by 1 base and 0 bases, with 2 bases remaining between them. Germline CDR1 reads SGHNT; CDR2 reads YENEEA. The CDR3 is 13 residues long. The chain's CDR3 is CASSLASTDTQYF. The CDR3 DNA reads TGTGCCAGCAGCTTAGCGAGCACAGATACGCAGTATTTT.

This clone was counted between two and nine times. The genes are TRBV7-9 and TRBJ1-2, with TRBD1 matching 12 bases. The germline V gene has CDR1 SEHNR and CDR2 FQNEAQ (reference sequence). The CDR3 extends over 16 amino acids. The J segment lost 3 bases and the V segment lost 7 bases, leaving 9 bases of the junction unmatched. The CDR3 DNA follows: TGTGCCAGCACCGGGGACAGGGGGCTGGGGTACTATGGCTACACCTTC. As protein: CASTGDRGLGYYGYTF.

The rearrangement uses TRBV7-6 and TRBJ1-1, with 7 nucleotides matching TRBD1. Germline V CDR1 and CDR2: SGHVS, FNYEAQ. V trimming: 5 bases; J trimming: 1 base; junction bases outside the gene matches: 7. This CDR3 region has 15 residues. The CDR3 DNA sequence: TGTGCCAGCAGCACCAGACAGGGCGCGAACACTGAAGCTTTCTTT. Translated: CASSTRQGANTEAFF.

This rearrangement joins TRBV21-1 to TRBJ1-1; TRBD1, the D gene given by the table, was not confirmed from the DNA. TRBV21-1 is a pseudogene locus. The CDR3 loop spans 19 amino acids. The CDR3 loop is CASSKEGGFLGYLNTEAFF. The CDR3 region has the DNA TGTGCCAGCAGCAAAGAAGGGGGATTTTTAGGGTATTTGAACACTGAAGCTTTCTTT.

This sequence joins TRBV30 and TRBJ1-2; possibly TRBD1 for D (5 bases). The V gene's germline CDR1 is GTSNPN and CDR2 SVGIG (reference sequence). Trimming removed 0 bases from V and 4 bases from J, with 18 bases in between. The CDR3 sequence is 16 residues long. CDR3 in amino acids: CAWSVPREGMGYGYTF. CDR3 coding DNA: TGTGCCTGGAGTGTACCCAGGGAAGGGATGGGCTATGGCTACACCTTC.

This rearrangement joins TRBV30 to TRBJ2-3; 15 bases are a match to TRBD2. Germline trimming cut 2 bases from V and 5 bases from J; bases unmatched to any gene: 8. Germline CDR1 GTSNPN, CDR2 SVGIG (reference sequence). This CDR3 region has 17 residues. CDR3 nucleotides: TGTGCCTGGAGTTTCGGGACTAGCGGGGGGAAGCGAGATACGCAGTATTTT. Translating gives CAWSFGTSGGKRDTQYF.

V usage is TRBV23-1 and J usage is TRBJ2-5; D is perhaps TRBD2 (5 bases). TRBV23-1 is an ORF, and what it does is uncertain. The CDR3 is 18 residues long. V shed 1 base and J shed 6 bases, with 24 bases lying between them. The CDR3 DNA reads TGCGCCAGCAGTCAATTGCGCCCCCGATTACGTGGGAGTAAGACCCAGTACTTC. Its translation: CASSQLRPRLRGSKTQYF.

The chain uses TRBV7-9 and TRBJ2-2; tentatively, D is TRBD1 (5 bases). The germline CDR1 and CDR2 sequences are SEHNR and FQNEAQ (reference sequence). V was shortened by 2 bases and J by 1 base, with 8 bases between the two germline ends. The CDR3 totals 15 residues. CDR3 amino acids: CASSLIGVNTGELFF. The CDR3, as DNA: TGTGCCAGCAGCTTAATAGGGGTGAACACCGGGGAGCTGTTTTTT.

This chain links TRBV9 with TRBJ2-3; TRBD2 aligns across 7 bases. V shed 4 bases and J 2 bases; nucleotides not matched to a gene: 7. This CDR3 region has 15 residues. In germline, CDR1 is SGDLS, CDR2 YYNGEE. This CDR3 is CASSLYGGITDTQYF. DNA for the CDR3: TGTGCCAGCAGCCTATACGGGGGGATCACAGATACGCAGTATTTT.

The chain is built from TRBV2 and TRBJ1-6; 7 nucleotides match TRBD1. J gave up 7 bases and V 5 bases, and 8 bases lay outside the gene matches. The CDR3 runs to 15 residues. CDR1 is SNHLY, CDR2 FYNNEI, per germline. CDR3 in amino acids: CASSRSQGSNSPLHF. CDR3 sequence (DNA): TGTGCCAGCAGTCGCTCACAGGGGAGCAATTCACCCCTCCACTTT.

The V and J genes are TRBV12-5 and TRBJ2-4; unclear D gene. Germline V gene sequence: CDR1 LGHNT, CDR2 FRNRAP. Trimming removed 5 bases from V and 6 bases from J, with 17 bases in between. The CDR3 loop spans 15 amino acids. The CDR3 is CASGTTRSRGNIQYF. The DNA of the CDR3 is TGTGCTAGTGGTACCACACGGAGCCGCGGAAACATTCAGTACTTC.

The chain is built from TRBV30 and TRBJ2-5, with 7 bases that match TRBD2. CDR1 and CDR2 (germline): GTSNPN, SVGIG (reference sequence). The CDR3 has 14 amino acids. Trimming removed 0 bases from V and 5 bases from J; junction bases left unmatched: 6. The CDR3 DNA is TGTGCCTGGAGTGTAAAAGCGGGATGGGAGACCCAGTACTTC. Translating gives CAWSVKAGWETQYF. Based on the CDR3 plus reference TRBV30 and TRBJ2-5, the full variable domain is SQTIHQWPATLVQPVGSPLSLECTVEGTSNPNLYWYRQAAGRGLQLLFYSVGIGQISSEVPQNLSASRPQDRQFILSSKKLLLSDSGFYLCAWSVKAGWETQYFGPGTRLLVL.

Worth noting for this clone: A junction end diverges from the germline sequence, so it may reflect a read error. This chain connects TRBV7-8 to TRBJ1-2; D ambiguous. CDR1 is SGHVS, CDR2 FQNEAQ, per germline. The CDR3 has 14 residues. The CDR3 reads CAGSLWRENYGYTF. The CDR3 region has the DNA TGTGCCGGCAGCTTATGGCGGGAGAACTATGGCTACACCTTC.

V and J are TRBV13 and TRBJ2-3; possible D gene TRBD2, 6 bases. Trimming cost V 7 bases and J 0 bases, with 17 bases left between them. The CDR3 extends over 16 amino acids. Germline V lookup: CDR1 PRHDT, CDR2 FYEKMQ (reference sequence). This CDR3 is CASNLEGFTSTDTQYF. For the CDR3, the DNA is TGTGCCAGCAACCTGGAGGGCTTCACTAGCACAGATACGCAGTATTTT.

The chain links TRBV5-8 to TRBJ2-7; TRBD2 matches 7 bases. Germline-derived CDR1 and CDR2 are SGHTS and YDEGEE. Trimming took 1 base from V and 2 from J; bases not matched to a gene: 9. The CDR3 sequence is 16 residues long. CDR3 residues: CASSLPGGLNPYEQYF. The CDR3, as DNA: TGTGCCAGCAGCTTGCCGGGGGGACTTAACCCCTACGAGCAGTACTTC.

This clone appeared once. This sequence joins TRBV6-1 and TRBJ1-2; D gene unclear. CDR1 is MNHNS, CDR2 SASEGT, per germline. Trimming shortened V by 6 bases and J by 6 bases, and 8 bases separated the two germline ends. The CDR3 contains 11 residues. The DNA for the CDR3 is TGTGCCAGCAGACACGAGGATGGCTACACCTTC. It specifies CASRHEDGYTF.

This rearrangement joins TRBV7-9 to TRBJ1-4; TRBD1 matches at 12 bases. CDR1 and CDR2 from the germline V gene are SEHNR and FQNEAQ (reference sequence). CDR3 length: 17 amino acids. V lost 5 bases to trimming and J lost 4 bases; unmatched junction nucleotides: 8. Written as DNA, the CDR3 is TGTGCCAGCAGCACCCGGGACAGGGGGCTCGGTAATGAAAAACTGTTTTTT. Translated, it gives CASSTRDRGLGNEKLFF.

The chain carries TRBV7-9 and TRBJ2-7, with TRBD1 identical over 7 bases. This CDR3 has 13 amino acids. The V gene end was trimmed by 4 bases and the J gene end by 6 bases; junction bases not matched to a gene: 6. CDR1 and CDR2 from the germline V gene are SEHNR and FQNEAQ (reference sequence). CDR3 in amino acids: CASSWTGPGEQYF. DNA of the CDR3: TGTGCCAGCAGCTGGACAGGCCCCGGCGAGCAGTACTTC.

The V call is TRBV13, the J call TRBJ1-2; D is possibly TRBD1 (5 bases). The CDR3 is 14 residues long. Trimming pared 3 bases from V and 2 bases from J, leaving 10 bases between. CDR1 is PRHDT, CDR2 FYEKMQ, per germline (reference sequence). The CDR3 loop reads CASSFLAGNYGYTF. The CDR3 DNA is TGTGCCAGCAGCTTCCTGGCAGGGAACTATGGCTACACCTTC.

A single count supports this clone. J is TRBJ2-7 and V is TRBV7-2; TRBD1 agrees at 10 bases. From germline, CDR1 is SGHTA and CDR2 FQGNSA. V was clipped by 5 bases and J by 5 bases; unmatched bases: 6. The CDR3 extends over 14 amino acids. As DNA, the CDR3 is TGTGCCAGCAGCGCCGACAGGGGGCATAACGAGCAGTACTTC. Encoded protein: CASSADRGHNEQYF.